This T cell receptor beta chain originates from a study of cytomegalovirus exposure and HLA in healthy donors. The study's findings and limits: With high specificity and sensitivity, the classifier reportedly diagnosed cytomegalovirus status. The authors confirmed in vitro that a few CMV-associated chains were specific for CMV antigens.

Germline values: CDR1 SGHVS, CDR2 FQNEAQ. V shed 4 bases and J shed 1 base, with 8 bases lying between them. CDR3 length: 14 residues. Worth noting for this clone: The antigen is undetermined.

Profiling relied on immunoSEQ multiplex PCR, and the TCRdb table lists in-frame clones only, not all of them. In the table there are about 160,000 clones, approximately 89% of which are singletons. This rearrangement joins TRBV7-8 to TRBJ1-5; D is unresolved. The clonotype originates from a woman aged 18-29 years in good health and CMV-seropositive. Sequenced: PBMCs. The CDR3 is CASSSRLSNQPQHF. The CDR3 nucleotides read TGTGCCAGCAGCTCGCGTCTGAGCAATCAGCCCCAGCATTTT. Full variable domain (outside the CDR3, taken from reference TRBV7-8 and TRBJ1-5): GAGVSQSPRYKVAKRGQDVALRCDPISGHVSLFWYQQALGQGPEFLTYFQNEAQLDKSGLPSDRFFAERPEGSVSTLKIQRTQQEDSAVYLCASSSRLSNQPQHFGDGTRLSIL.